This T cell receptor beta chain stems from a study of beta chain features in type 1 diabetes. Study-level findings and limits: Within each of all four CD4+ subsets, Type 1 diabetes patients had TCRB CDR3s that were moderately but significantly shorter. A potential influence of HLA type upon TCRB rearrangement remained unresolved herein.

Reverse transcribing all isolated RNA meant expressed TCRB transcripts were sequenced. Clones were read by immunoSEQ multiplex PCR, and TCRdb kept only the in-frame ones, dropping some. The sample holds under 850,000 clones, around an eighth seen once. This clone has more than one count but fewer than ten. Its antigen is undetermined. The V gene's germline CDR1 is SEHNR and CDR2 FQNEAQ (reference sequence). Trimming took 5 bases from V and 2 from J; bases not matched to a gene: 3. The CDR3 loop spans 14 amino acids. This sequence was found in a man in his late teens or twenties with type 1 diabetes. Sequenced input: naive CD4+ T cells from blood. The chain combines TRBV7-9 with TRBJ1-5; 7 bases agree with TRBD1. In DNA, the CDR3 is TGTGCCAGCAGCGATGACAGGGGCAATCAGCCCCAGCATTTT. Translated, it gives CASSDDRGNQPQHF.